One T cell receptor (beta chain) is described in this entry. This sample was included in a study of shared clonotypes between healthy human individuals. There are 16 residues in the CDR3. The V gene's germline CDR1 is MNHEY and CDR2 SMNVEV (reference sequence). With V trimmed by 6 bases and J by 6 bases, 14 bases remained unmatched. Here immunoSEQ multiplex PCR was the method, and the copy in TCRdb shows in-frame clones only, minus some. The data hold a few million clones, with approximately 90% observed a single time. Sequencing input: naive CD4+ T cells sorted from blood. Subset: CD45RA+ positively selected. The sequence derives from a man between 18 and 29 years old in good health. The J gene is TRBJ2-1, the V gene TRBV27, with TRBD2 matching over 7 bases. The chain's CDR3 is CASSLMGGRFLNEQFF. CDR3 DNA: TGTGCCAGCAGCCTTATGGGGGGGAGGTTCCTCAATGAGCAGTTCTTC.